This T cell receptor beta chain is from a study of blood T cell repertoires in COVID-19. For the study at large: Material from acute and convalescent COVID-19 was sourced from the United States, Italy and Spain. T cells, B-cell-depleted T cells, or PBMCs supplied cDNA or gDNA.

Per the original data handling: Cell counts per sample came from amplifying reference gene primers. Profiling relied on immunoSEQ multiplex PCR, and the TCRdb table lists in-frame clones only, not all of them. V and J calls and clone size follow that table, whereas D and trimming were derived from the DNA. Among approximately 49,000 clones listed, 88% were seen once. Trimming shortened V by 6 bases and J by 4 bases, and 15 bases separated the two germline ends. Germline V gives CDR1 MRHNA, CDR2 SNTAGT. This CDR3 has 15 amino acids. The chain employs TRBV6-4 and TRBJ2-2; a weak D match, TRBD1 (6 bases). Sequencing used peripheral blood. The receptor's source is a man over 45 with active COVID-19. The CDR3 DNA reads as TGTGCCAGCAGAGCGGACAGAGGGTTCACCGGGGAGCTGTTTTTT. Translated, it gives CASRADRGFTGELFF.